This T cell receptor (beta chain) was observed in a study of cytomegalovirus exposure and HLA in healthy donors. The PCR was carried out with 60 Vbeta primers and 13 Jbeta primers. In the authors' workflow: In a later analysis, of some 80 million unique beta chains, about 12 million appeared in at least two donors. Profiled with immunoSEQ multiplex PCR; TCRdb holds only in-frame clones, not every one. V and J calls and clone size are given by that table; D and trimming were obtained from the DNA. The sample contains 170,000 or so clones, roughly four fifths of which appear only once. In regard to this clone: What it binds is unknown.

The study's findings and limits: For cytomegalovirus status, the classifier reportedly gave diagnoses with high specificity and sensitivity.

CDR1 is SGHNT, CDR2 YYREEE, per germline (reference sequence). This CDR3 spans 18 amino acids. The V and J ends lost 3 bases and 0 bases respectively, with 16 bases between them. The sample taken for sequencing was PBMCs. This clonotype originated in a man aged 50 or older in good health and CMV-seronegative. This chain links TRBV5-4 with TRBJ2-6, with D possibly TRBD2 on 6 matching bases. The CDR3 loop is CASSSTGSGYSGANVLTF. For the CDR3, the DNA is TGTGCCAGCAGCTCAACGGGTAGCGGTTACTCTGGGGCCAACGTCCTGACTTTC.